The 2 T cell receptor beta chains below were found in one sample sequenced in a study of blood T cell repertoires in COVID-19. Assay used: immunoSEQ multiplex PCR; TCRdb lists only in-frame clones, some missing. The table lists 200,000 or so clones, about 88% of them singletons. Sequencing input: peripheral blood. Every receptor here comes from a man in his sixties with acute or convalescent COVID-19.

The V gene is TRBV5-4, the J gene TRBJ1-2; possible D gene TRBD1, 6 bases. This CDR3 is built from 14 residues. CDR1 is SGHNT and CDR2 is YYREEE in the germline V gene (reference sequence). V was pared by 0 bases and J by 5 bases, with 11 bases between. Written as DNA, the CDR3 is TGTGCCAGCAGCTTGGACAGGGACCCTTATGGCTACACCTTC. This codes for CASSLDRDPYGYTF.

The chain uses TRBV13 and TRBJ1-1; 7 bases agree with TRBD1. CDR3 length: 13 residues. The J segment lost 11 bases and the V segment lost 3 bases, leaving 9 bases of the junction unmatched. CDR1 and CDR2 (germline): PRHDT, FYEKMQ (reference sequence). CDR3 nucleotides: TGTGCCAGCAGCTTGACAGGGCGTGATGAGGCTTTCTTT. It specifies CASSLTGRDEAFF.